This is a list of T cell receptor beta chains from one sample in a study of CD8+ T cells in alopecia areata. The table came from immunoSEQ multiplex PCR; TCRdb's copy has only in-frame clones and leaves some out. This sample has around 110,000 clones, with 50% to 75% found just once. The source material was CD8+ T cells sorted from blood, sampled at week 24, from a patient treated with tofacitinib. The receptors here all came from a human donor with alopecia areata. Each CDR3 is given with its conserved first and last residue. D genes are given only for firm matches. Not every row has a clone size; where given, it reads once, few, many or a size class.

v_call,j_call,clone_size,d_call,cdr3_aa,cdr3_nt
TRBV4-2,TRBJ2-5,once,TRBD2,CASSHMSSGGEETQYF,TGTGCCAGCAGCCACATGTCTAGCGGGGGGGAAGAGACCCAGTACTTC
TRBV7-8,TRBJ2-3,few,.,CASSLELATDTQYF,TGTGCCAGCAGCTTAGAACTAGCAACAGATACGCAGTATTTT
TRBV27,TRBJ1-1,.,.,CASTEDPNTEAFF,TGTGCCAGCACTGAAGACCCGAACACTGAAGCTTTCTTT
TRBV7-9,TRBJ2-5,.,.,CASSLYALAQETQYF,TGTGCCAGCAGCCTCTATGCTTTGGCTCAAGAGACCCAGTACTTC
TRBV7-9,TRBJ1-2,.,.,CASSFHLNYGYTF,TGTGCCAGCAGCTTCCACCTTAACTATGGCTACACCTTC
TRBV2,TRBJ2-7,.,TRBD1,CASTMGDRGIYEQYF,TGTGCCAGCACTATGGGGGACAGGGGCATCTACGAGCAGTACTTC
TRBV11-2,TRBJ2-7,.,.,CASSLEPGGPYEQYF,TGTGCCAGCAGCTTAGAGCCGGGGGGCCCCTACGAGCAGTACTTC
TRBV4-3,TRBJ2-1,.,TRBD1,CASSQGVGGLNEQFF,TGCGCCAGCAGCCAAGGCGTAGGGGGCCTCAATGAGCAGTTCTTC
TRBV9,TRBJ2-7,.,TRBD1,CASSPEGQGPDEQYF,TGTGCCAGCAGCCCCGAGGGACAGGGGCCAGACGAGCAGTACTTC
TRBV6-1,TRBJ1-2,.,.,CASSFHQGRGYTF,TGTGCCAGCAGTTTCCACCAGGGCCGGGGCTACACCTTC
TRBV5-4,TRBJ2-5,.,.,CASSRLQDLYQETQYF,TGTGCCAGCAGCCGCCTCCAGGACTTGTACCAAGAGACCCAGTACTTC
TRBV7-9,TRBJ2-3,.,.,CASSLEPDTQYF,TGTGCCAGCAGCTTAGAACCAGATACGCAGTATTTT
TRBV30,TRBJ1-1,.,.,CACPDHTEAFF,TGTGCCTGCCCAGATCACACTGAAGCTTTCTTT
TRBV4-1,TRBJ2-7,.,.,CASSRGVQTYEQYF,TGCGCCAGCAGCCGGGGGGTGCAGACCTACGAGCAGTACTTC